This T cell receptor beta chain was observed in a study of T cell repertoires in cytomegalovirus infection. Study-level information: The public TCR beta signatures pointed to both CMV infection and matching HLA type.

The V and J ends lost 3 bases and 4 bases respectively, with 12 bases between them. The CDR3 is 14 amino acids. Germline V lookup: CDR1 MDHEN, CDR2 SYDVKM. In TCRdb, the reads were re-called with MiXCR into one record per CDR3 protein. The sample lists roughly 230,000 distinct CDR3 sequences; 15% to 20% were seen once. The sample comprised CD8+ T cells from PBMCs. The chain employs TRBV28 and TRBJ1-2, with D uncertain. This TCR derives from a human donor in good health (CMV status not recorded). Some clones in this sample may be carry-over from other donors' samples. Here the CDR3 DNA reads TGTGCCAGCAGTTTTACGGAGAGTGGCTATGGCTACACCTTC. Its translation is CASSFTESGYGYTF.